What follows is one T cell receptor beta chain and its context. Its antigen is still unknown. The sample belongs to a study of T cells after yellow fever vaccination. For the study at large: Any fraction with a low cell number was prepared using SMART-Seq v4 Ultra Low Input. Whole-study findings and limits: Among primary-vaccination clones, most reappeared after the booster, at almost 98% for CD4 and approximately 88% for CD8. Few clonotypes appeared in both CD4 and CD8 compartments.

The TCR cDNA carried a universal primer site and UMIs from 5'RACE template switching. TCRdb re-called the 5' RACE reads through MiXCR, storing one row per CDR3 protein. The sample lists about 360,000 distinct CDR3 sequences, 6.2% occurring once. The specimen comprised PBMCs, sampled 5 days after the yellow fever booster vaccination. This sequence originates from a man younger than 40 who received the YFV17D yellow fever vaccine.

CDR3 protein: CSATGLIGQLAGRLQFF. CDR3 DNA sequence: TGCAGTGCTACAGGACTTATCGGGCAGCTAGCCGGGAGATTGCAGTTCTTC. The chain links TRBV20-1 to TRBJ2-1, with D perhaps matching TRBD2 (6 bases). CDR3 length: 17 residues. V lost 4 bases to trimming and J lost 12 bases, with 31 bases between them. Germline CDR1 reads DFQATT; CDR2 reads SNEGSKA (reference sequence).